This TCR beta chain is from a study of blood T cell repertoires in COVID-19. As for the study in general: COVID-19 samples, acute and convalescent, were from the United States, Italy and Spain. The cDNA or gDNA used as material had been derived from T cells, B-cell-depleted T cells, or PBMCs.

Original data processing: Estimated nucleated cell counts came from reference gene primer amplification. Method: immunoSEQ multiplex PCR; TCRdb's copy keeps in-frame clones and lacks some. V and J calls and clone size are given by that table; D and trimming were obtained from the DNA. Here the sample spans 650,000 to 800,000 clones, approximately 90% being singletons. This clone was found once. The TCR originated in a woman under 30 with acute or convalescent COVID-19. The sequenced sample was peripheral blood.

The DNA of the CDR3 is TGTGCCAGCAGCCAGATGACAGGTAGTCAAGAGACCCAGTACTTC. Translated: CASSQMTGSQETQYF. The chain carries TRBV3-1 (or the pseudogene TRBV3-2) and TRBJ2-5, with D possibly TRBD1 on 6 matching bases. The CDR3 consists of 15 residues. Looked up from germline, CDR1 is LGHDT and CDR2 is YNNKEL (reference sequence). V was shortened by 3 bases and J by 2 bases, with 13 bases between the two germline ends.